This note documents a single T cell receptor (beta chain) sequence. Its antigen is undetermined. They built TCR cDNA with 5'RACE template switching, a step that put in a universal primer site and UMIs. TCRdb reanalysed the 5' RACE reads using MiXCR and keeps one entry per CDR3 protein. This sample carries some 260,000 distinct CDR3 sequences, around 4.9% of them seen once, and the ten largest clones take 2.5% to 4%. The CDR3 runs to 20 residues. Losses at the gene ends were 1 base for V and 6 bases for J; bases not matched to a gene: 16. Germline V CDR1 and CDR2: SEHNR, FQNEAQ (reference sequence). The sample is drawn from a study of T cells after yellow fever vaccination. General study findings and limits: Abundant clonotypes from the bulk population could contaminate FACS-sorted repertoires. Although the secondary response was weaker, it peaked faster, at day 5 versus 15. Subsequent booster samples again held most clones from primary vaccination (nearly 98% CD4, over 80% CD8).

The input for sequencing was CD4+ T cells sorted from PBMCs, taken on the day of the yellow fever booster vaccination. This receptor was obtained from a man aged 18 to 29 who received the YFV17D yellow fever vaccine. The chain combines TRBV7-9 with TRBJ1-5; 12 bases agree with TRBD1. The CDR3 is CASSLGLGQGAHRGSQPQHF. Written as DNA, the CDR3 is TGTGCCAGCAGCTTAGGATTGGGACAGGGGGCCCATAGAGGAAGTCAGCCCCAGCATTTT.